This T cell receptor beta chain was sequenced for a study of CD8 T cells in Susac syndrome. Reverse transcription of roughly 0.5 to 1 ug RNA used random hexamers. Via MiXCR, TCRdb re-called the immunoSEQ multiplex PCR reads, giving one row per CDR3 protein. The sample has 100,000 to 150,000 distinct CDR3 sequences, 85% to 95% seen once. The source material was CD8+ T cells from PBMCs. The sequence was collected from a human donor with Susac syndrome.

The CDR3 nucleotides read TGTGCCAGCAGCGTCCTAGGCATCAGGGATTCACCCCTCCACTTT. Translation gives CASSVLGIRDSPLHF. The chain is built from TRBV7-9 and TRBJ1-6, with TRBD1 as a possible D gene (5 bases). The V and J ends lost 5 bases and 8 bases respectively, with 16 bases between them. The germline V gene has CDR1 SEHNR and CDR2 FQNEAQ (reference sequence). CDR3 length: 15 residues.